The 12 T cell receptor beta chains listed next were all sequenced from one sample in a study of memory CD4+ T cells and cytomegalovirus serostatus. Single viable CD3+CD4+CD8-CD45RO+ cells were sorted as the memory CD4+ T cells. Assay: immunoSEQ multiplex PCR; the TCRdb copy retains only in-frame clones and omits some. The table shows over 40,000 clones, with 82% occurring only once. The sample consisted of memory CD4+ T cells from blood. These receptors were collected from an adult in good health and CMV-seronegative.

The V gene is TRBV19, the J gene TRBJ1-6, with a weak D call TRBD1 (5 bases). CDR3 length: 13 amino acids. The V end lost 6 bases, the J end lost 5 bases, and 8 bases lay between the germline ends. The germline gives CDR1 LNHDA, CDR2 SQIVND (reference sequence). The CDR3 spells CASRGGDNSPLHF. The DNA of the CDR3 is TGTGCCAGTAGGGGGGGAGATAATTCACCCCTCCACTTT.

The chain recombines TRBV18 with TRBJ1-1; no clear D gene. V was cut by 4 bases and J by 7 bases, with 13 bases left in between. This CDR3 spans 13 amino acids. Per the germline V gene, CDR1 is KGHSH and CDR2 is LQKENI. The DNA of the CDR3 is TGTGCCAGCTCACTAAACCCTCGCGATGAAGCTTTCTTT. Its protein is CASSLNPRDEAFF.

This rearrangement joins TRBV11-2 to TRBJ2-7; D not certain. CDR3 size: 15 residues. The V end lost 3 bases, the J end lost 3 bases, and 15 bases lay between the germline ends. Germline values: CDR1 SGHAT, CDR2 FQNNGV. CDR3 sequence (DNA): TGTGCCAGCAGCTTCTCCCAGGCCACCGTCTACGAGCAGTACTTC. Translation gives CASSFSQATVYEQYF. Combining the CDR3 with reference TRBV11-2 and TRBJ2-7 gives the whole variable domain EAGVAQSPRYKIIEKRQSVAFWCNPISGHATLYWYQQILGQGPKLLIQFQNNGVVDDSQLPKDRFSAERLKGVDSTLKIQPAKLEDSAVYLCASSFSQATVYEQYFGPGTRLTVT.

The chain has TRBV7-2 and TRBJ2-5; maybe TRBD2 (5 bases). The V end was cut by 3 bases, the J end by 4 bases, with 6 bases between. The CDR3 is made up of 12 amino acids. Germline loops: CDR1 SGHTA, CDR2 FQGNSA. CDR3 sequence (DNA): TGTGCCAGCAGCTTTCTAGCAGAGACCCAGTACTTC. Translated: CASSFLAETQYF.

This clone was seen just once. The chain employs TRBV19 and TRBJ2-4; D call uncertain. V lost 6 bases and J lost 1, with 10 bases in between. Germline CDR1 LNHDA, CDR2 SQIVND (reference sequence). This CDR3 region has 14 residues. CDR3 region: CASSLVGAKNIQYF. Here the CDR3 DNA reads TGTGCCAGTAGCCTCGTTGGGGCCAAAAACATTCAGTACTTC.

Here the CDR3 DNA reads TGTGCCAGCAGCCCCAGGGGGCAGGTGGACACTGAAGCTTTCTTT. It is translated as CASSPRGQVDTEAFF. V and J are TRBV4-2 and TRBJ1-1; TRBD1 agrees at 8 bases. This CDR3 region has 15 residues. CDR1 and CDR2 (germline): LGHNA, YNFKEQ. J was trimmed by 3 bases and V by 4 bases; bases with no gene match: 7.

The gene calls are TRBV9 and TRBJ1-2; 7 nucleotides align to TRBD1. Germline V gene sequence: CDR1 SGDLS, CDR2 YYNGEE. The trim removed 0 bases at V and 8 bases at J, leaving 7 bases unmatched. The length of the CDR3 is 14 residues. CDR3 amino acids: CASSVGTGVWGYTF. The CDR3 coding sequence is TGTGCCAGCAGCGTAGGTACAGGGGTCTGGGGCTACACCTTC.

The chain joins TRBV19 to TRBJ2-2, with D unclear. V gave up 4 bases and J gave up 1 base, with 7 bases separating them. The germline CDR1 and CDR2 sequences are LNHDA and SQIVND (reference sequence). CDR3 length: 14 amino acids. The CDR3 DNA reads TGTGCCAGTAGTACCACAGTGAACACCGGGGAGCTGTTTTTT. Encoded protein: CASSTTVNTGELFF.

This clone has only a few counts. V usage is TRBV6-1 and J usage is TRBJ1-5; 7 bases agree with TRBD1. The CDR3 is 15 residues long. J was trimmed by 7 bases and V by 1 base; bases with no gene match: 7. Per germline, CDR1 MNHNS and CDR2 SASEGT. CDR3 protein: CASSEDWTGNQPQHF. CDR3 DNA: TGTGCCAGCAGTGAAGATTGGACAGGTAACCAGCCCCAGCATTTT.

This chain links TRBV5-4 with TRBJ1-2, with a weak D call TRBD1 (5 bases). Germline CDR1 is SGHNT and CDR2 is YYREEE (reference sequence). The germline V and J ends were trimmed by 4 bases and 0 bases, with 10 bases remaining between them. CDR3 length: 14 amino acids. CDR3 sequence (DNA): TGTGCCAGCAGCCCGGACACAACTAACTATGGCTACACCTTC. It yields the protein CASSPDTTNYGYTF.

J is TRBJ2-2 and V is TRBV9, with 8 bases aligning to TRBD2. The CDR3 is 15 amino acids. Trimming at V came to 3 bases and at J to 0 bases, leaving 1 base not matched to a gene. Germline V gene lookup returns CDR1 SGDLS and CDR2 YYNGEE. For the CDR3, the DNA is TGTGCCAGCAGCGCCGGGGGGGCGAACACCGGGGAGCTGTTTTTT. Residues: CASSAGGANTGELFF.

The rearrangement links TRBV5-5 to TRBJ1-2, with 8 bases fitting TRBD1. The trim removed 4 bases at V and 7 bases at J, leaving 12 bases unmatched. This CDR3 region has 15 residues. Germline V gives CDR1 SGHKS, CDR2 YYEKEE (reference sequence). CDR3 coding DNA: TGTGCCAGCAGCAGTGGGGACAGGTTATCTCTTGGCTACACCTTC. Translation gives CASSSGDRLSLGYTF.